This passage covers 26 T cell receptor beta chains from one sample sequenced in a study of T cell clusters in autoimmune cytopenias. TRB rearrangements were amplified by touch-down multiplex PCR with mixed TRB-A/B primers. TCRdb reprocessed the multiplex PCR reads and reports one entry per CDR3 protein, with no DNA. This table holds around 9,500 distinct CDR3 sequences. TRB was amplified from approximately 250 ng of peripheral blood genomic DNA per sample. The sample was peripheral blood. The receptors were gathered from a human donor with an autoimmune cytopenia or autoimmune hepatitis (not recorded which).

By frequency, this clonotype is medium-sized. This chain joins TRBV6-1 and TRBJ1-1. The CDR3 has 15 residues. Germline-derived CDR1 and CDR2 are MNHNS and SASEGT. CDR3 amino acids: CASSSPTTLNTEAFF.

V usage is TRBV7-9 and J usage is TRBJ2-1; there is no DNA to check the TCRdb D call of TRBD1. The CDR3 consists of 14 residues. The germline V gene has CDR1 SEHNR and CDR2 FQNEAQ (reference sequence). The CDR3 is CASSLEQGVDEQFF.

This chain joins TRBV20-1 and TRBJ2-1; there is no DNA to check the TCRdb D call of TRBD2. The V gene's germline CDR1 is DFQATT and CDR2 SNEGSKA (reference sequence). The length of the CDR3 is 15 residues. CDR3 sequence: CSANLLAVDYNEQFF.

This chain joins TRBV11-1 and TRBJ2-7; TCRdb designates TRBD1, a call that cannot be tested without DNA. The CDR3 consists of 14 residues. Germline-derived CDR1 and CDR2 are SGHAT and FQDESV (reference sequence). The chain's CDR3 is CASTPGRFGYEQYF.

The chain combines TRBV19 with TRBJ2-7. The CDR3 spans 15 residues. Germline loops: CDR1 LNHDA, CDR2 SQIVND (reference sequence). This CDR3 reads CASSIAAGGSYEQYF.

V usage is TRBV10-3 and J usage is TRBJ2-2; TCRdb's assignment of TRBD1 cannot be checked, as there is no DNA. CDR3 size: 12 residues. Germline V CDR1 and CDR2: ENHRY, SYGVKD. CDR3 amino acids: CAIGTLAGELFF.

This clonotype is identified as medium-sized from frequency. The rearrangement links TRBV29-1 to TRBJ2-7; the TRBD1 assignment by TCRdb is unverifiable without DNA. Germline loops: CDR1 SQVTM, CDR2 ANQGSEA. The CDR3 loop spans 13 amino acids. The CDR3 protein is CSVLDREKSEQYF.

V usage is TRBV18 and J usage is TRBJ2-1; TCRdb gives TRBD2 as the D gene, but with no DNA this cannot be confirmed. The CDR3 spans 14 residues. Germline-derived CDR1 and CDR2 are KGHSH and LQKENI. The CDR3: CASSPETSGNEQFF.

V and J are TRBV19 and TRBJ1-5; the TCRdb call, TRBD1, lacks DNA for checking. The CDR3 runs 14 residues. CDR1 is LNHDA and CDR2 is SQIVND in the germline V gene (reference sequence). The CDR3 loop is CASSSQGSNQPQHF.

V is TRBV7-9 and J is TRBJ2-2; TCRdb proposes TRBD1, but this gene call is untestable without DNA. Germline values: CDR1 SEHNR, CDR2 FQNEAQ (reference sequence). This CDR3 has 15 residues. CDR3: CASSLQGAKTGELFF.

The chain recombines TRBV11-1 with TRBJ2-1; TCRdb lists TRBD2, though no DNA is available to test this call. Germline CDR1 is SGHAT and CDR2 is FQDESV (reference sequence). The CDR3 contains 13 residues. CDR3 protein: CASRRVGENEQFF.

The chain is built from TRBV25-1 and TRBJ1-1; TCRdb reports TRBD1, a call that lacks DNA to check it against. The V gene's germline CDR1 is MGHDK and CDR2 SYGVNS. The length of the CDR3 is 15 residues. CDR3 region: CASSESSWGSTEAFF.

CDR3: CSARDDRGGSGYTF. The genes are TRBV20-1 and TRBJ1-2; lacking DNA, the TRBD1 call made by TCRdb goes unchecked. In germline, CDR1 is DFQATT, CDR2 SNEGSKA (reference sequence). The CDR3 length is 14 residues.

The chain is built from TRBV4-2 and TRBJ2-1; the D gene TCRdb calls, TRBD1, cannot be checked with no DNA. Germline CDR1 reads LGHNA; CDR2 reads YNFKEQ. This CDR3 is 14 amino acids long. The CDR3 here is CASSQGTGGDEQFF.

By frequency, this clonotype is medium-sized (0.01 to 0.1%). This rearrangement joins TRBV5-6 to TRBJ2-5. There are 11 residues in the CDR3. Germline V gene sequence: CDR1 SGHDT, CDR2 YYEEEE. The CDR3: CASSFGETQYF.

The V call is TRBV11-2, the J call TRBJ2-1. The CDR3 consists of 14 residues. Germline V CDR1 and CDR2: SGHAT, FQNNGV. The CDR3 is CASSLGTRNNEQFF.

The chain combines TRBV24-1 with TRBJ2-1. From germline, CDR1 is KGHDR and CDR2 SFDVKD. The CDR3 has 15 residues. CDR3 protein: CATSPKGGSYNEQFF.

V usage is TRBV6-1 and J usage is TRBJ1-1; TCRdb calls TRBD1, which cannot be checked without DNA. This CDR3 has 12 residues. Germline V CDR1 and CDR2: MNHNS, SASEGT. The chain's CDR3 is CASREQGTEAFF.

This clonotype is called medium-sized based on its frequency. The chain has TRBV13 and TRBJ2-3; the D call from TCRdb, TRBD1, cannot be confirmed without DNA. The CDR3 runs to 15 residues. In germline, CDR1 is PRHDT, CDR2 FYEKMQ (reference sequence). CDR3: CASRGPQGDADTQYF.

CDR3 residues: CASSPGDSADTQYF. This chain links TRBV5-1 with TRBJ2-3; the TRBD2 assignment by TCRdb is unverifiable without DNA. The CDR3 is made up of 14 amino acids. The V gene's germline CDR1 is SGHRS and CDR2 YFSETQ.

The chain is built from TRBV7-2 and TRBJ2-7. Germline CDR1 and CDR2: SGHTA and FQGNSA. The CDR3 is 12 amino acids. The CDR3 loop reads CASSLLSREQYF.

The V and J genes are TRBV24-1 and TRBJ2-3; TCRdb proposes TRBD1, but this gene call is untestable without DNA. CDR1 and CDR2 (germline): KGHDR, SFDVKD. CDR3 size: 15 residues. The CDR3 here is CATSDLRGFGDTQYF.

The gene calls are TRBV6-2 or TRBV6-3 and TRBJ1-4; no DNA is available, so the TRBD1 call from TCRdb remains unchecked. CDR3 length: 15 residues. Germline-derived CDR1 and CDR2 are MNHEY and SVGEGT. The CDR3 region is CASSQQQGGVEKLFF.

Judged by frequency, this clonotype is medium-sized. The V gene is TRBV27, the J gene TRBJ2-3; TCRdb reports TRBD2, a call that lacks DNA to check it against. The CDR3 has 15 amino acids. Germline-derived CDR1 and CDR2 are MNHEY and SMNVEV (reference sequence). The CDR3 here is CASRTRGPHTDTQYF.

By frequency, this clonotype is medium-sized. This chain connects TRBV6-1 to TRBJ2-7; checking the TCRdb D call of TRBD1 is not possible without DNA. The CDR3 contains 13 residues. From germline, CDR1 is MNHNS and CDR2 SASEGT. This chain's CDR3 is CASSEWGGYEQYF.

V and J are TRBV19 and TRBJ2-3; TCRdb's assignment of TRBD2 cannot be checked, as there is no DNA. The CDR3 contains 17 residues. The germline CDR1 and CDR2 sequences are LNHDA and SQIVND (reference sequence). CDR3: CASSPLGLGKSTDTQYF.